In its sample, the clone carrying this T cell receptor (beta chain) was seen many times. No antigen is known for it. The record originates from a study of spatial heterogeneity in lung cancer. Overall study findings and caveats: Intratumoral expanded alpha and beta TCR counts were found to track tumor mutation counts.

V was pared by 10 bases and J by 7 bases, with 14 bases between. The germline gives CDR1 ENHRY, CDR2 SYGVKD. The CDR3 has 12 residues. Noted time point: sample taken at primary tumor resection. One entry per CDR3 protein, called by TCRdb with MiXCR from the 5' RACE reads. The table lists 13,000 to 15,000 distinct CDR3 sequences, approximately 4.5% of them singletons. The rearrangement uses TRBV10-3 and TRBJ1-5; D perhaps matches TRBD1 (5 bases). The clonotype comes from a female donor with early-stage non-small cell lung cancer. Specimen: lung tumor tissue, collected at surgery. The CDR3 is CATSDGGQPQHF. For the CDR3, the DNA is TGTGCCACCTCCGACGGGGGGCAGCCCCAGCATTTT.